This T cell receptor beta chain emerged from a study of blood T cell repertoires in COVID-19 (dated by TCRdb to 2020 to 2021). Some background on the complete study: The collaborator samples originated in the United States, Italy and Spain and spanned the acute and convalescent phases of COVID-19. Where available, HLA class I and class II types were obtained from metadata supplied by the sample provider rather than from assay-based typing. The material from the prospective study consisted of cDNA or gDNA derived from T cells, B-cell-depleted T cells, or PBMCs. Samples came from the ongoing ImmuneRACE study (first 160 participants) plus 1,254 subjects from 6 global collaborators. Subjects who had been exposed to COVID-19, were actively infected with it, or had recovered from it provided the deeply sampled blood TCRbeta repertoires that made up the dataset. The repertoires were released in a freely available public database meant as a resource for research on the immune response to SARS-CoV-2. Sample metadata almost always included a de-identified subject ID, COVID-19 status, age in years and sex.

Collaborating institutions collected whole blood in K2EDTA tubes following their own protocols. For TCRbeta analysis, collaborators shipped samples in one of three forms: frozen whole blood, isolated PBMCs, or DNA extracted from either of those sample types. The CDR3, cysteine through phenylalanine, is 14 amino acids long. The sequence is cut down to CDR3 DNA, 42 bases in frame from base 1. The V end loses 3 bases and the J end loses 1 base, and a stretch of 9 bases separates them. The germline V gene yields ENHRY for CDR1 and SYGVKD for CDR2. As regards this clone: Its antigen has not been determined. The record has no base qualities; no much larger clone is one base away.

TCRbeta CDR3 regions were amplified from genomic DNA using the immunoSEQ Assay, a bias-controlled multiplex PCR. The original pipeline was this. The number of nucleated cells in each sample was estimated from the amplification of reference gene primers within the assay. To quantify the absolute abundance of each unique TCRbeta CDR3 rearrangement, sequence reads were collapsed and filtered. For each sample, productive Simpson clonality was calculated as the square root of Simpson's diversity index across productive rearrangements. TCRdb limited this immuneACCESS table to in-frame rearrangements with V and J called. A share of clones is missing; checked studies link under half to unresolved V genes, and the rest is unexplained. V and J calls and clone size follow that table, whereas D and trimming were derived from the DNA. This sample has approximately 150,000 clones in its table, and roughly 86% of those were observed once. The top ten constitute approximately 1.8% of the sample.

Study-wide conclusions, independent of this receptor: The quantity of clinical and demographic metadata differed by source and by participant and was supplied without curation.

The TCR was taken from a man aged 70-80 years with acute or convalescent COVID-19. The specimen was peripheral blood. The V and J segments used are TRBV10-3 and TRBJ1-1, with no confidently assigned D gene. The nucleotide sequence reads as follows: TGTGCCATCAGTGATTTACTAGGGAACACTGAAGCTTTCTTT. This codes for CAISDLLGNTEAFF.